This entry lists 22 T cell receptor beta chains sequenced from one sample in a study of cytotoxic CD8 clonotypes in ibrutinib-treated CLL. Sequencing was performed with immunoSEQ multiplex PCR; in TCRdb, only in-frame clones are kept and a portion is missing. The repertoire includes 150,000 to 200,000 clones, 70% to 90% of them detected once, and roughly 3% sits in the top ten. The specimen comprised PBMCs, sampled at disease progression, from a patient treated with ibrutinib. These receptor sequences come from a human donor with chronic lymphocytic leukemia.

This clone was seen a few times. This chain connects TRBV6-1 to TRBJ1-4; 10 bases agree with TRBD1. The CDR3 contains 20 residues. CDR1 is MNHNS, CDR2 SASEGT, per germline. Losses at the gene ends were 1 base for V and 3 bases for J; bases not matched to a gene: 14. In DNA, the CDR3 is TGTGCCAGCAGTGAAGAGGGGGACAGGGGATGGGTGTCAGCTAATGAAAAACTGTTTTTT. Protein sequence: CASSEEGDRGWVSANEKLFF.

This clone showed up just a few times. CDR3 DNA: TGTGCCAGCAGCCCGATGGGGCACGGGAACACTGAAGCTTTCTTT. It yields the protein CASSPMGHGNTEAFF. The V call is TRBV9, the J call TRBJ1-1; a possible D gene is TRBD1 (5 bases). CDR1 SGDLS and CDR2 YYNGEE come from the germline V gene. V lost 4 bases, J lost 1 base, and 14 bases lay in between. The CDR3 is made up of 15 amino acids.

V is TRBV7-6 and J is TRBJ2-7, with a weak D call TRBD2 (7 bases). Trimming stripped 5 bases from V and 2 bases from J, with 16 bases between. Germline V CDR1 and CDR2: SGHVS, FNYEAQ. The CDR3 consists of 15 residues. The CDR3 DNA reads TGTGCCAGCAGCCCCGGGGGGCTTTGGGCCTACGAGCAGTACTTC. Protein sequence: CASSPGGLWAYEQYF.

The J gene is TRBJ2-5, the V gene TRBV4-2; 12 bases are a match to TRBD2. The DNA end is a closer match to TRBJ2-7, so the J assignment may be wrong. The germline V gene has CDR1 LGHNA and CDR2 YNFKEQ. The CDR3 runs 15 residues. Written as DNA, the CDR3 is TGTGCCAGCAGCCAAGAGACTAGCGGGAGTTACGAGCAGTACTTC. Residues: CASSQETSGSYEQYF.

The chain combines TRBV28 with TRBJ1-1; possibly TRBD1 for D (5 bases). V was trimmed by 8 bases and J by 1 base, leaving 20 bases between them. The V gene's germline CDR1 is MDHEN and CDR2 SYDVKM. This CDR3 is 16 amino acids long. CDR3 sequence: CASPKEGQTSNTEAFF. In DNA form, the CDR3 reads TGTGCCAGCCCCAAAGAGGGGCAGACTTCGAACACTGAAGCTTTCTTT.

CDR3 sequence: CASSNPPEILYEQYF. CDR3 sequence (DNA): TGTGCCAGCAGTAATCCACCCGAGATCCTGTACGAGCAGTACTTC. The rearrangement uses TRBV28 and TRBJ2-7; D is ambiguous. V lost 5 bases and J 4 bases, leaving 18 bases between the germline ends. Per germline, CDR1 MDHEN and CDR2 SYDVKM. The CDR3 covers 15 residues.

This clone occurred once. The chain uses TRBV9 and TRBJ2-1, with 14 bases identical to TRBD2. There are 17 residues in the CDR3. Trimming cost V 4 bases and J 0 bases; bases outside gene matches: 3. Germline assignment: CDR1 SGDLS and CDR2 YYNGEE. CDR3 loop: CASSRTSGRSSYNEQFF. CDR3 coding DNA: TGTGCCAGCAGCCGGACTAGCGGGAGGAGCTCCTACAATGAGCAGTTCTTC.

This sequence joins TRBV7-6 and TRBJ2-1; TRBD2 matches 9 bases. The V gene end was trimmed by 5 bases and the J gene end by 3 bases; junction bases not matched to a gene: 5. Germline lookup yields CDR1 SGHVS and CDR2 FNYEAQ. This CDR3 is built from 15 residues. CDR3 bases: TGTGCCAGCAGCCCTCAGACTAGCGGCTACAATGAGCAGTTCTTC. This codes for CASSPQTSGYNEQFF.

The V and J genes are TRBV7-8 and TRBJ1-1; D unclear. V shed 5 bases and J shed 5 bases, with 15 bases lying between them. Per germline, CDR1 SGHVS and CDR2 FQNEAQ. This CDR3 comprises 14 residues. CDR3 DNA: TGTGCCAGCAGCCGCGCTCGGGCCGTGACTGAAGCTTTCTTT. This translates into CASSRARAVTEAFF.

V usage is TRBV5-4 and J usage is TRBJ2-1; 8 bases align to TRBD1. CDR1 is SGHNT, CDR2 YYREEE, per germline (reference sequence). This CDR3 spans 13 amino acids. V was pared by 4 bases and J by 10 bases, with 7 bases of the junction left unmatched. The CDR3 DNA reads as TGTGCCAGCAGCAGTACAGGGGGATGGGAGCAGTTCTTC. Its protein is CASSSTGGWEQFF.

The CDR3 is CASSYSNRYSYNEQFF. The CDR3 DNA reads TGTGCCAGCAGTTACTCGAACCGGTACTCCTACAATGAGCAGTTCTTC. This chain links TRBV6-5 with TRBJ2-1; no reliable D call. Trimming removed 0 bases from V and 0 bases from J, with 9 bases in between. CDR3 size: 16 residues. Germline V gene sequence: CDR1 MNHEY, CDR2 SVGAGI.

V gene TRBV6-1 combines with J gene TRBJ1-1, with TRBD1 matching over 10 bases. Germline-derived CDR1 and CDR2 are MNHNS and SASEGT. This CDR3 region has 14 residues. The V and J ends lost 4 bases and 10 bases, in that order; junction bases with no gene match: 9. The DNA of the CDR3 is TGTGCCAGCAGTGGCTGGGGACAGGGGATCGCAGCTTTCTTT. This encodes CASSGWGQGIAAFF.

The chain recombines TRBV27 with TRBJ2-4, with no clear D. This CDR3 spans 13 amino acids. Germline V gene sequence: CDR1 MNHEY, CDR2 SMNVEV (reference sequence). Trimming shortened V by 10 bases and J by 5 bases, and 15 bases separated the two germline ends. DNA of the CDR3: TGTGCCACCTCGCTGGGGTGGCAAAACATTCAGTACTTC. Translated: CATSLGWQNIQYF.

Here the CDR3 reads CASSLGGVAGAVLGEQYF. The CDR3 DNA sequence: TGCGCCAGCAGCTTGGGGGGAGTAGCGGGAGCTGTTTTGGGAGAGCAGTACTTC. The genes are TRBV5-1 and TRBJ2-7; 9 bases line up with TRBD2. This CDR3 region has 18 residues. Germline V gives CDR1 SGHRS, CDR2 YFSETQ. The V and J ends lost 0 bases and 7 bases, in that order; junction bases with no gene match: 17.

This clone has more than one count but fewer than ten. CDR3 sequence: CASSLARMGNGELFF. Here the CDR3 DNA reads TGTGCCAGCAGCTTAGCTAGGATGGGCAACGGGGAGCTGTTTTTT. This sequence joins TRBV7-2 and TRBJ2-2, with D unclear. This CDR3 is built from 15 residues. The germline V gene has CDR1 SGHTA and CDR2 FQGNSA. Trimming took off 0 bases at V and 7 bases at J, with 12 bases between the two ends. The full variable domain, with the rest looked up from reference TRBV7-2 and TRBJ2-2, is GAGVSQSPSNKVTEKGKDVELRCDPISGHTALYWYRQSLGQGLEFLIYFQGNSAPDKSGLPSDRFSAERTGGSVSTLTIQRTQQEDSAVYLCASSLARMGNGELFFGEGSRLTVL.

This clone was observed once. The chain has TRBV15 and TRBJ1-5; no firm D call. V lost 4 bases and J 2 bases, leaving 6 bases between the germline ends. Germline loops: CDR1 LNHNV, CDR2 YYDKDF (reference sequence). This CDR3 contains 13 residues. DNA of the CDR3: TGTGCCACCAGCAAGAACGGCAATCAGCCCCAGCATTTT. Protein: CATSKNGNQPQHF.

The chain joins TRBV27 to TRBJ1-4, with 7 bases identical to TRBD1. CDR3 length equals 17 residues. Per germline, CDR1 MNHEY and CDR2 SMNVEV (reference sequence). J lost 5 bases, V lost 3 bases, and 12 bases had no gene match. The CDR3 loop reads CASSFSPPGTENEKLFF. In nucleotides, the CDR3 is TGTGCCAGCAGTTTCAGCCCCCCGGGGACAGAGAATGAAAAACTGTTTTTT.

This clone appeared a few times. This chain joins TRBV28 and TRBJ2-7; TRBD2 matches 7 bases. V gave up 3 bases and J gave up 1 base; unmatched junction bases: 6. The CDR3 sequence is 15 residues long. Germline V gives CDR1 MDHEN, CDR2 SYDVKM. The CDR3 bases are TGTGCCAGCAGTTTCGCGGGACTATGGTCCTACGAGCAGTACTTC. Encoded protein: CASSFAGLWSYEQYF.

The chain has TRBV9 and TRBJ2-1, with 10 bases identical to TRBD2. Unmatched junction bases numbered 7, after V lost 0 bases and J lost 7 bases. CDR1 and CDR2 (germline): SGDLS, YYNGEE. This CDR3 is 16 amino acids long. The chain's CDR3 is CASSVVYQREGNEQFF. The CDR3 region has the DNA TGTGCCAGCAGCGTAGTATACCAGCGGGAGGGAAATGAGCAGTTCTTC.

The rearrangement links TRBV5-1 to TRBJ2-7; D is undetermined. This CDR3 is 14 amino acids long. Germline CDR1 reads SGHRS; CDR2 reads YFSETQ. Trimming shortened V by 2 bases and J by 4 bases, and 13 bases separated the two germline ends. This CDR3 reads CASSFRDGLYEQYF. The CDR3 nucleotides are TGCGCCAGCAGCTTTCGAGACGGCCTGTACGAGCAGTACTTC.

CDR3 bases: TGTGCCAGCAGCTTCGACACGGGAGGGTGGGGTGAGCAGTTCTTC. Amino acid sequence: CASSFDTGGWGEQFF. The chain has TRBV5-6 and TRBJ2-7, with TRBD2 matching over 8 bases. Matching the DNA end better, TRBJ2-1 makes the J call doubtful. The length of the CDR3 is 15 residues. The germline gives CDR1 SGHDT, CDR2 YYEEEE.

This clone was recorded once. The chain combines TRBV5-4 with TRBJ2-1, with D perhaps TRBD1 (7 bases). CDR1 is SGHNT and CDR2 is YYREEE in the germline V gene (reference sequence). Trimming removed 3 bases at V and 10 bases at J, with 20 bases between. CDR3 length equals 15 residues. CDR3 in amino acids: CASSWESSGGREQFF. The CDR3 DNA reads TGTGCCAGCAGCTGGGAATCGTCAGGGGGGCGCGAGCAGTTCTTC.